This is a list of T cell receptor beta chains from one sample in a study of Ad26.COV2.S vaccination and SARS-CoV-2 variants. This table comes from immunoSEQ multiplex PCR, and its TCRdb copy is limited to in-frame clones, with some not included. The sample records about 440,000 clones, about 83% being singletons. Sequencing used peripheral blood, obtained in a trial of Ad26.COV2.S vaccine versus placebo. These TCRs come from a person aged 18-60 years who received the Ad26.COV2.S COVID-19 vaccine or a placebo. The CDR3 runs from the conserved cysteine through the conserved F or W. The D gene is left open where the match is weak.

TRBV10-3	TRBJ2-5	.	CAISEFGQGVETQYF
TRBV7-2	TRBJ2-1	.	CASSLFSSAGNEQFF
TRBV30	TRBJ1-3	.	CAWSVLGNTIYF
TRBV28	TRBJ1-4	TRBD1	CASLSGGQEIQKLFF
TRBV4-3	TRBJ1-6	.	CASSQDGNSPLHF
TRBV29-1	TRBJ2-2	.	CSVSVGVTGELFF
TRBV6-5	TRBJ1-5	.	CASSSGTLSNQPQHF
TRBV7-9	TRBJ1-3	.	CASSLVRGGNTIYF
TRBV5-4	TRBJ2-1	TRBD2	CASRFGLAEYNEQFF
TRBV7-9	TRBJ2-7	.	CASSFRGEGAYEQYF
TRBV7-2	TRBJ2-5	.	CASRRDVQETQYF
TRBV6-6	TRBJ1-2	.	CASSYPINYGYTF
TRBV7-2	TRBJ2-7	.	CASSVSRGSYEQYF
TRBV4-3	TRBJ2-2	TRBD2	CASSRASGTGELFF
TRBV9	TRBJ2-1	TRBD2	CASSSPTGSLTSGRAGNEQFF
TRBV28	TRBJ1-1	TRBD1	CASSFRAGGFPEAFF
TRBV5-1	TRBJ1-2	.	CASSAGQPRTEYGYTF